This TCR beta chain appears in the sequencing data of a study of blood T cell repertoires in COVID-19. Study as a whole: There were acute and convalescent COVID-19 samples, and they came from the United States, Italy and Spain. From T cells, B-cell-depleted T cells, or PBMCs came the material, which was cDNA or gDNA.

The V gene end was trimmed by 11 bases and the J gene end by 0 bases; junction bases not matched to a gene: 0. Germline-derived CDR1 and CDR2 are SEHNR and FQNEAQ (reference sequence). The CDR3 extends over 11 amino acids. This clone was picked up many times. Assay used: immunoSEQ multiplex PCR; TCRdb lists only in-frame clones, some missing. The sample lists 170,000 or so clones; just under 90% were seen once. The specimen was peripheral blood. The receptor comes from a woman aged 18 to 35 who had recovered from COVID-19. The rearrangement links TRBV7-9 to TRBJ1-1; 7 bases map to TRBD1. The DNA of the CDR3 is TGTGCCGGGACAGTGAACACTGAAGCTTTCTTT. Translating it yields CAGTVNTEAFF.